Presented here are 21 T cell receptor beta chains from one specimen sequenced in a study of T cells in Graves' hyperthyroidism and ophthalmopathy. Amplified regions were TCR beta CDR3 sequences from RNA transcripts. In the first-round RT-PCR of the TCR CDR3, the HTBI primer set was used. MiXCR, run by TCRdb on the multiplex PCR reads, gives a single entry per CDR3 protein. The sample consists of about 410,000 distinct CDR3 sequences, approximately 14% of them appearing once. The sequencing sample was made of blood. The source is a woman aged 30 to 39 with Graves' ophthalmopathy.

The chain employs TRBV6-1 and TRBJ1-3, with no clear D. The CDR3 is 15 amino acids. The V gene's germline CDR1 is MNHNS and CDR2 SASEGT. Trimming took off 8 bases at V and 0 bases at J, with 14 bases between the two ends. The CDR3 reads CASAGRPTSGNTIYF. The CDR3 nucleotides are TGTGCCAGCGCGGGGAGACCGACCTCTGGAAACACCATATATTTT.

This clonotype has only a few counts. The chain couples TRBV2 to TRBJ1-6, with 9 positions matching TRBD1. The length of the CDR3 is 13 residues. The J segment lost 7 bases and the V segment lost 8 bases, leaving 3 bases of the junction unmatched. Germline V gene sequence: CDR1 SNHLY, CDR2 FYNNEI. The CDR3 coding sequence is TGTGCCAGCCTTGGACAGGGGAATTCACCCCTCCACTTT. As protein: CASLGQGNSPLHF.

This clonotype was found many times. This chain connects TRBV7-3 to TRBJ2-7; no firm D call. V was clipped by 4 bases and J by 4 bases, with 11 bases between them. This CDR3 region has 13 residues. Per the germline V gene, CDR1 is SGHTA and CDR2 is FQGTGA. CDR3 region: CASSSSDGYEQYF. Written as DNA, the CDR3 is TGTGCCAGCAGCTCCAGTGACGGTTACGAGCAGTACTTC.

This clonotype has a count of ten or more. J is TRBJ1-1 and V is TRBV29-1; D is unresolved. The CDR3 covers 10 residues. Per germline, CDR1 SQVTM and CDR2 ANQGSEA. CDR3 nucleotides: TGCACCTTCGTAAACACTGAAGCTTTCTTT. Residues: CTFVNTEAFF.

The chain has TRBV3-1 and TRBJ1-3, with D unresolved. The CDR3 totals 14 residues. The V end lost 4 bases, the J end lost 0 bases, and 7 bases lay between the germline ends. CDR1 and CDR2 (germline): LGHDT, YNNKEL (reference sequence). CDR3 protein: CASSPTRSGNTIYF. In DNA form, the CDR3 reads TGTGCCAGCAGCCCAACCCGCTCTGGAAACACCATATATTTT.

A few counts support this clonotype. The chain recombines TRBV29-1 with TRBJ1-2, with TRBD1 matching over 8 bases. The CDR3 totals 12 residues. CDR1 is SQVTM and CDR2 is ANQGSEA in the germline V gene. V lost 6 bases, J lost 7 bases, and 7 bases stayed unmatched. The CDR3 bases are TGCAGCGTGCCAACAGGGGGAGGTGGCTACACCTTC. This translates into CSVPTGGGGYTF.

This clonotype came up once. V and J are TRBV28 and TRBJ2-1; TRBD2 agrees at 8 bases. V was clipped by 3 bases and J by 6 bases; unmatched bases: 7. This CDR3 has 15 amino acids. Germline lookup yields CDR1 MDHEN and CDR2 SYDVKM. The CDR3 sequence is CASSLFGGGLNEQFF. In nucleotides, the CDR3 is TGTGCCAGCAGTTTGTTTGGCGGGGGGCTCAATGAGCAGTTCTTC.

This clonotype was observed at least ten times. The chain is built from TRBV6-1 and TRBJ2-7; D gene uncertain. The CDR3 sequence is 12 residues long. Germline CDR1 is MNHNS and CDR2 is SASEGT. V lost 2 bases and J 3 bases, leaving 5 bases between the germline ends. The DNA of the CDR3 is TGTGCCAGCAGTGAACCCGTCTACGAGCAGTACTTC. As protein: CASSEPVYEQYF.

This CDR3 reads CASSLLYAAIGELFF. CDR3 in DNA: TGCGCCAGCAGCTTGTTGTACGCGGCAATCGGGGAGCTGTTTTTT. The chain joins TRBV5-1 to TRBJ2-2; no reliable D call. The CDR3 covers 15 residues. CDR1 is SGHRS, CDR2 YFSETQ, per germline. Between the trimmed V and J ends, which lost 1 base and 7 bases, there was a span of 14 bases.

This clonotype was seen only a few times. The DNA of the CDR3 is TGCAGTGCTAGTTCGATAAGAGACAGAGAAGAGACCCAGTACTTC. It is translated as CSASSIRDREETQYF. J is TRBJ2-5 and V is TRBV20-1, with D possibly matching TRBD1 (5 bases). The CDR3 contains 15 residues. V lost 3 bases, J lost 3 bases, and 17 bases lay in between. CDR1 DFQATT and CDR2 SNEGSKA come from the germline V gene (reference sequence).

This clonotype was recorded many times. The chain is built from TRBV28 and TRBJ1-2, with 11 bases matching TRBD1. This CDR3 is built from 14 residues. CDR1 MDHEN and CDR2 SYDVKM come from the germline V gene. V gave up 2 bases and J gave up 7 bases; unmatched junction bases: 3. The chain's CDR3 is CASSLMDRGLGYTF. The DNA of the CDR3 is TGTGCCAGCAGTTTAATGGACAGGGGGCTTGGCTACACCTTC.

This clonotype has ten or more counts. This chain links TRBV27 with TRBJ1-1; D uncertain. The CDR3 covers 13 residues. Trimming pared 0 bases from V and 1 base from J, leaving 3 bases between. Germline V gene sequence: CDR1 MNHEY, CDR2 SMNVEV (reference sequence). Here the CDR3 DNA reads TGTGCCAGCAGTTTATCTACGAACACTGAAGCTTTCTTT. It translates to CASSLSTNTEAFF.

At least ten counts were recorded for this clonotype. V usage is TRBV18 and J usage is TRBJ1-2, with a tentative D call TRBD1 (6 bases). V shed 2 bases and J shed 8 bases, with 9 bases lying between them. The CDR3 covers 12 residues. Germline-derived CDR1 and CDR2 are KGHSH and LQKENI. CDR3 sequence: CASSPVGGGYTF. DNA for the CDR3: TGTGCCAGCTCACCAGTTGGGGGCGGCTACACCTTC. Looking up the rest from reference TRBV18 and TRBJ1-2 gives the full variable domain: NAGVMQNPRHLVRRRGQEARLRCSPMKGHSHVYWYRQLPEEGLKFMVYLQKENIIDESGMPKERFSAEFPKEGPSILRIQQVVRGDSAAYFCASSPVGGGYTFGSGTRLTVV.

This clonotype was counted ten times or more. This chain connects TRBV7-2 to TRBJ2-3; the D is unclear. Trimming removed 0 bases from V and 1 base from J, with 8 bases in between. CDR3 length equals 15 residues. Germline CDR1 reads SGHTA; CDR2 reads FQGNSA. The DNA of the CDR3 is TGTGCCAGCAGCTTAGCGCATGGCCGCACAGATACGCAGTATTTT. It yields the protein CASSLAHGRTDTQYF.

This clonotype was detected ten times or more. This rearrangement joins TRBV15 to TRBJ1-1, with a weak D call TRBD1 (6 bases). V was clipped by 0 bases and J by 4 bases, with 12 bases between them. Germline V gene lookup returns CDR1 LNHNV and CDR2 YYDKDF (reference sequence). CDR3 length: 15 residues. In nucleotides, the CDR3 is TGTGCCACCAGCAGAGATCCAGGGGTGGGCACTGAAGCTTTCTTT. Its translation is CATSRDPGVGTEAFF.

This clonotype was counted many times. The chain links TRBV2 to TRBJ2-7; D is unclear. CDR3 size: 12 residues. Trimming shortened V by 7 bases and J by 3 bases, and 10 bases separated the two germline ends. CDR1 is SNHLY, CDR2 FYNNEI, per germline. CDR3: CASTGRIYEQYF. The CDR3, as DNA: TGTGCCAGCACGGGCAGAATCTACGAGCAGTACTTC.

Many counts were recorded for this clonotype. This sequence joins TRBV2 and TRBJ2-1, with D perhaps TRBD1 or TRBD2 (6 bases each). The CDR3 is made up of 15 amino acids. V gave up 7 bases and J gave up 3 bases, with 16 bases separating them. Germline CDR1 SNHLY, CDR2 FYNNEI. The CDR3 region has the DNA TGTGCCAGCATCGGTTGGGGGGCCTTCTACAATGAGCAGTTCTTC. Its translation is CASIGWGAFYNEQFF.

V usage is TRBV6-1 and J usage is TRBJ1-5; D may be TRBD1 (5 bases). The germline CDR1 and CDR2 sequences are MNHNS and SASEGT. This CDR3 contains 15 residues. V was trimmed by 7 bases and J by 5 bases, leaving 18 bases between them. The CDR3: CASIRDWDSHQPQHF. The DNA of the CDR3 is TGTGCCAGCATTCGGGACTGGGACTCGCATCAGCCCCAGCATTTT.

The table lists this clonotype with a count of one. The chain combines TRBV28 with TRBJ1-2; D unresolved. Germline V gene lookup returns CDR1 MDHEN and CDR2 SYDVKM. Trimming cost V 2 bases and J 3 bases, with 7 bases left between them. The CDR3 has 13 amino acids. CDR3 residues: CASSLSVDYGYTF. DNA of the CDR3: TGTGCCAGCAGTTTAAGCGTGGACTATGGCTACACCTTC.

This sequence joins TRBV30 and TRBJ2-1; weak D call: TRBD2 (6 bases). This CDR3 has 13 amino acids. The ends were cut back, 5 bases at V and 4 bases at J, with 12 bases in the middle. Per the germline V gene, CDR1 is GTSNPN and CDR2 is SVGIG (reference sequence). CDR3 amino acids: CAWALGGYNEQFF. The CDR3 region has the DNA TGTGCCTGGGCCCTCGGGGGATACAATGAGCAGTTCTTC.

This clonotype was seen ten or more times. The rearrangement uses TRBV6-1 and TRBJ2-5; TRBD2 agrees at 8 bases. With 6 bases clipped from V and 1 base from J, the junction kept 10 bases outside the gene matches. CDR3 length: 16 residues. Per germline, CDR1 MNHNS and CDR2 SASEGT. The CDR3 coding sequence is TGTGCCAGCAGGCACCATTTTAGCGGGGTCCAAGAGACCCAGTACTTC. This codes for CASRHHFSGVQETQYF.